A selection of T cell receptor beta chains follows, all from one sample in a study of Ad26.COV2.S vaccination and SARS-CoV-2 variants. Generated by immunoSEQ multiplex PCR, the TCRdb table keeps only in-frame clones and is missing some. The sample has about 350,000 clones; about 86% are singletons. Sequencing used peripheral blood, obtained in a trial of Ad26.COV2.S vaccine versus placebo. These receptors originate from a person aged 18 to 65 who received the Ad26.COV2.S COVID-19 vaccine or a placebo. Each CDR3 is given without its conserved first and last residue. The size entry is marked missing in some rows and otherwise reads once, few, many or a size class.

TRBV7-2	.	TRBJ2-7	ASSLTSGGPYEQY
TRBV4-1	.	TRBJ2-5	ASSQDPHLGETQY
TRBV28	.	TRBJ2-1	ASTTTGGGAGKYNEQF
TRBV27	.	TRBJ2-7	ASSWSSYEQY
TRBV6-5	.	TRBJ1-1	ASSRRDTEAF
TRBV19	once	TRBJ1-5	ASSIQGLPNQPQH
TRBV6-5	few	TRBJ2-7	ASNPTSTYEQY
TRBV5-1	.	TRBJ2-5	ASSLSTTRDQWTQY
TRBV7-2	.	TRBJ2-3	ASSLQGQGTDTQY
TRBV5-1	.	TRBJ2-1	ASRPTSESYNEQF
TRBV4-3	.	TRBJ2-1	ASSPRAGGPGDEQF
TRBV27	once	TRBJ2-7	ASSYRGPPYEQY
TRBV7-8	.	TRBJ2-1	ASSFGSGGASAQF
TRBV28	.	TRBJ1-6	ASTRTLKNSPLH
TRBV19	.	TRBJ2-5	ASNGGARGTQY
TRBV6-4	.	TRBJ2-1	ASSDSTSGYNEQF
TRBV7-2	.	TRBJ1-3	ASSLVSAAEGNTIY
TRBV14	few	TRBJ2-2	ASSQVVGNTGELF
TRBV6-5	.	TRBJ2-5	ASSSLGGPETQY
TRBV9	.	TRBJ2-7	ASSVDPGGHSEQY
TRBV6-6	.	TRBJ1-2	ASSYSRNSNYGYT
TRBV19	.	TRBJ2-3	ASRFKGGTSTDTQY
TRBV27	.	TRBJ1-5	ASARQAGNQPQH
TRBV18	.	TRBJ1-5	ASSPDRGVGQPQH
TRBV6-5	.	TRBJ2-2	ASRPGANTGELF
TRBV7-2	.	TRBJ1-1	ASSLARVTEAF
TRBV7-8	.	TRBJ1-1	ASSLGWDRGRGAF
TRBV6-2/TRBV6-3	.	TRBJ1-5	ASSQLDRVDQPQH
TRBV4-2	.	TRBJ2-1	ASSQDGGTYNEQF
TRBV9	.	TRBJ2-5	ASSVGTGQETQY
TRBV27	.	TRBJ1-1	ATWPGRGNTEAF
TRBV9	.	TRBJ2-5	ASSLLTSGMETQY
TRBV9	.	TRBJ2-4	ASSEGLAGLLAKNIQY
TRBV4-2	.	TRBJ1-4	ASSPNQGITNEKLF
TRBV18	.	TRBJ1-3	ASSPVELTGNTIY
TRBV6-6	.	TRBJ1-5	ASSVAEWAQH
TRBV6-5	.	TRBJ2-1	ASSPTSGRYNEQF
TRBV12-3/TRBV12-4	.	TRBJ1-1	ASSFGQTTEAF
TRBV4-3	.	TRBJ2-5	ASSQDTNPWAAQY
TRBV10-2	.	TRBJ2-1	ASSDEDEQF
TRBV14	.	TRBJ2-7	ASSQEEEQY
TRBV9	once	TRBJ2-7	ASSQRTSGSRGQY
TRBV6-2/TRBV6-3	.	TRBJ2-7	ASSYLGGGLAYEQY
TRBV2	.	TRBJ2-7	ASYQTGVILSYEQY
TRBV6-5	.	TRBJ2-7	ASRASTGLRDEQY
TRBV5-1	once	TRBJ2-5	ASSLEGGETQY
TRBV3-1/TRBV3-2	.	TRBJ1-1	ASSYTTNTEAF
TRBV2	.	TRBJ1-2	ASSDTGDYYGYT
TRBV5-6	.	TRBJ1-6	ASSLRGYGNSPLH
TRBV29-1	.	TRBJ2-7	SVGGPPSYEQY
TRBV5-6	.	TRBJ2-3	ASSFWRRGGTQY